In its sample, the clone carrying this T cell receptor (beta chain) was seen a few times. Its antigen is as yet unknown. Every bit of the isolated RNA underwent reverse transcription, so sequencing read expressed TCRB transcripts. Sequencing of naive, central memory and regulatory T cell samples gave an average of about 3.57 million reads. Data came from immunoSEQ multiplex PCR; TCRdb stores just in-frame clones and leaves some out. The table lists 250,000 to 350,000 clones, about 10% of them singletons. The sample is drawn from a study of beta chain features in type 1 diabetes. Across the study: Sorted cell examination encompassed around 100,000,000 cells across all samples.

Study outcomes and limitations: TCRB repertoires of naive, central memory and Treg cells appeared more similar among patients than among healthy donors. Moderately but significantly shorter TCRB CDR3s were found in Type 1 diabetes patients in all four CD4+ subsets.

Germline lookup yields CDR1 GTSNPN and CDR2 SVGIG (reference sequence). V was cut by 0 bases and J by 5 bases, with 13 bases left in between. The CDR3 is 14 amino acids. The sequence was collected from a woman aged 30 to 39 in good health. The rearrangement uses TRBV30 and TRBJ1-1, with D uncertain. The source material was naive CD4+ T cells from blood. DNA of the CDR3: TGTGCCTGGAGTGTATTGGTGGCAGATACTGAAGCTTTCTTT. Amino acids: CAWSVLVADTEAFF.